The text below deals with one T cell receptor (beta chain). Its antigen is as yet unknown. Germline lookup yields CDR1 KGHSH and CDR2 LQKENI. Trimming at V came to 3 bases and at J to 1 base, leaving 3 bases not matched to a gene. The CDR3 is 16 amino acids. This specimen comes from a study of identical twins. Each CDR3 protein is one row after TCRdb ran MiXCR on the 5' RACE reads. The sample includes roughly 720,000 distinct CDR3 sequences, roughly 18% of them seen just once. Findings and limits, study-wide: A lower insertion count was a feature of abundant cord blood beta clonotypes, with no such feature in memory repertoires.

These data were also filed under a second study, of T cells expressing NK-cell markers. As that study records: Restriction of the sorted population to alpha-beta TCR T cells was achieved in several experiments with an anti-gamma-delta TCR antibody. In a few donors, dominant clonotypes made up roughly 25-60.1% of CD3+CD56-NKG2C+ cells.

The receptor's source is a woman between 18 and 29 years old in good health. This chain connects TRBV18 to TRBJ2-2, with TRBD1 matching 9 bases. Input material: PBMCs. The CDR3 region is CASSPGTGMNTGELFF. The CDR3 DNA sequence: TGTGCCAGCTCACCGGGGACAGGGATGAACACCGGGGAGCTGTTTTTT.